One T cell receptor beta chain is described in this entry. The target of this receptor is not known. No base-level quality is on record; no much larger clone is a single base apart. Collaborating institutions collected whole blood in K2EDTA tubes following their own protocols. For TCRbeta analysis, collaborator samples were shipped as frozen whole blood, as isolated PBMCs, or as DNA extracted from either sample type. This record comes from a study of blood T cell repertoires in COVID-19 (dated by TCRdb to 2020 to 2021). About the study as a whole: Samples from collaborators originated in the United States, Italy and Spain and spanned both the acute and convalescent phases of COVID-19. Deeply sampled blood TCRbeta repertoires from subjects exposed to, actively infected with, or recovered from COVID-19 were included in the dataset. Where HLA class I and class II types were available, the types were taken from metadata supplied by the sample provider, not from assay-based typing. The repertoires were released in a freely available public database intended as a resource for research on the immune response to SARS-CoV-2. Sample metadata almost always included a de-identified subject ID, COVID-19 status, age in years and sex. The prospective study material was composed of cDNA or gDNA derived from T cells, B-cell-depleted T cells, or PBMCs. Samples came from the ongoing ImmuneRACE study (first 160 participants) plus 1,254 subjects from 6 global collaborators. Results and caveats for the whole study, not just this receptor: How much clinical and demographic metadata was included differed by source and by participant, and the metadata was provided uncurated.

TCRbeta CDR3 regions were amplified from genomic DNA using the immunoSEQ Assay, a bias-controlled multiplex PCR. In the authors' own workflow: The number of nucleated cells in each sample was estimated by amplification of reference gene primers within the assay. Sequence reads were collapsed and filtered to measure the absolute abundance of every unique TCRbeta CDR3 rearrangement. Productive Simpson clonality was computed per sample as the square root of Simpson's diversity index over productive rearrangements. TCRdb took this table from immuneACCESS and kept in-frame rearrangements with V and J called. Such tables lack part of the clones; where checked against another copy, unresolved V genes explain under half of the gap, and the rest is unexplained. V, J and clone size reflect that table, while D and trimming were determined from the DNA. Within this sample are more than 250,000 clones, with around 88% of them counted one time only. Of the sample, around 1.6% falls within the top ten clones.

There are 15 amino acids in the CDR3, from cysteine to phenylalanine inclusive. The only DNA kept is the CDR3, 45 bases in frame from the first base. The junction shows trimming of 5 bases on V and 5 bases on J, and the gene matches do not reach 3 bases of it. From the germline V gene (reference sequence), CDR1 is LNHDA and CDR2 is SQIVND. This sequence uses TRBV19 and TRBJ2-2, and TRBD2 aligns with 12 junction nucleotides. This TCR derives from a woman aged 50 to 65 with acute or convalescent COVID-19. Source material: peripheral blood. The sequenced DNA: TGTGCCAGTAGTGTCGGACTAGCGGGGACCGGGGAGCTGTTTTTT. Its translation is CASSVGLAGTGELFF.